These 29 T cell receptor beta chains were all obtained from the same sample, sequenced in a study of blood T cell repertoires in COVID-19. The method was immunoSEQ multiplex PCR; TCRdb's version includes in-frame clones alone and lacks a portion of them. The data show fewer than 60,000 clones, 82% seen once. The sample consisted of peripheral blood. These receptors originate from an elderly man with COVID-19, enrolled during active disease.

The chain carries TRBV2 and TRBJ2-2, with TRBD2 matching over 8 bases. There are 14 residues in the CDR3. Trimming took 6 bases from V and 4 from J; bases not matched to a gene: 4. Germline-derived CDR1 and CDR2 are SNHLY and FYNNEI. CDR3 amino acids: CASRPRGGTGELFF. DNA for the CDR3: TGTGCCAGCAGACCCCGGGGGGGCACCGGGGAGCTGTTTTTT.

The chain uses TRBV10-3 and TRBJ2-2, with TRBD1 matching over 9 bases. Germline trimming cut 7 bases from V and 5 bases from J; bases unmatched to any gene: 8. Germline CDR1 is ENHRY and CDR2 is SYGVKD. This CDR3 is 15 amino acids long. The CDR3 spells CAITPGTGITGELFF. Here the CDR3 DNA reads TGTGCCATCACCCCCGGGACAGGGATAACCGGGGAGCTGTTTTTT.

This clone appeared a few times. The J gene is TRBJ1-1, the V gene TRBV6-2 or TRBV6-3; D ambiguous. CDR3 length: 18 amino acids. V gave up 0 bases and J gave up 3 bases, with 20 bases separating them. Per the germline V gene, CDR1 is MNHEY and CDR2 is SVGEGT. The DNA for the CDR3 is TGTGCCAGCAGTTACTCCCTGGATCGAGGTCTCCAATACACTGAAGCTTTCTTT. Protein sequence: CASSYSLDRGLQYTEAFF.

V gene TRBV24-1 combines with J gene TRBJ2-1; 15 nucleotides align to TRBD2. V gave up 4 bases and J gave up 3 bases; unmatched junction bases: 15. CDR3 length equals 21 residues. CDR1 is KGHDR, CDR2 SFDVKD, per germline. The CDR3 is CATSDPQGGLAGGLFYNEQFF. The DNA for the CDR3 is TGTGCCACCAGTGACCCACAGGGGGGACTAGCGGGAGGACTCTTCTACAATGAGCAGTTCTTC.

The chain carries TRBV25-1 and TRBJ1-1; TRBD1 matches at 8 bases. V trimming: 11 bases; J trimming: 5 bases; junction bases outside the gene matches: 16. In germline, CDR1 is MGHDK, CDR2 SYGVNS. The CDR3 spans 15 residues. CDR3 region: CAPEGRTGSDTEAFF. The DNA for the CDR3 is TGTGCCCCCGAGGGGAGGACAGGGTCAGATACTGAAGCTTTCTTT.

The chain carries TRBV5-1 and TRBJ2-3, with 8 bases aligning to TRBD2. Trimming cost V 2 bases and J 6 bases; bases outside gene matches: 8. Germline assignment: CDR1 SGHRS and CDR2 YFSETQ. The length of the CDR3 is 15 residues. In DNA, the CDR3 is TGCGCCAGCAGCTTCTATAGCGGGACGGAGGATACGCAGTATTTT. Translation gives CASSFYSGTEDTQYF. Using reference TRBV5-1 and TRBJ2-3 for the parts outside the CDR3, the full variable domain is KAGVTQTPRYLIKTRGQQVTLSCSPISGHRSVSWYQQTPGQGLQFLFEYFSETQRNKGNFPGRFSGRQFSNSRSEMNVSTLELGDSALYLCASSFYSGTEDTQYFGPGTRLTVL.

CDR3 DNA sequence: TGTGCCAGCAGTCGGTCCGGGACAGTCAATGAAAAACTGTTTTTT. Its translation: CASSRSGTVNEKLFF. This chain links TRBV11-2 with TRBJ1-4; 7 bases map to TRBD1. Germline V CDR1 and CDR2: SGHAT, FQNNGV. V gave up 6 bases and J gave up 5 bases; unmatched junction bases: 9. This CDR3 spans 15 amino acids.

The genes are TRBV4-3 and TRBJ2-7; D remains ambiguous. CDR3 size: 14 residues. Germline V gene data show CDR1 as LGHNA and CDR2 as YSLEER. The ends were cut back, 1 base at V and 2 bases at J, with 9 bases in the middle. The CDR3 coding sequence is TGCGCCAGCAGCCAAGGGCCCCCCCCCTACGAGCAGTACTTC. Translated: CASSQGPPPYEQYF.

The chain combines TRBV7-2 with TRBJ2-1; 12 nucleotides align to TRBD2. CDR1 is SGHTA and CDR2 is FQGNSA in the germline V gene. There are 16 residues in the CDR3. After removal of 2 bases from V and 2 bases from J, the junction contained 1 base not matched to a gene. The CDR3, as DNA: TGTGCCAGCAGCTTACGACTAGCGGGAGCCTACAATGAGCAGTTCTTC. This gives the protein CASSLRLAGAYNEQFF. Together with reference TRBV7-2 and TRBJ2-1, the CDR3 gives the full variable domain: GAGVSQSPSNKVTEKGKDVELRCDPISGHTALYWYRQSLGQGLEFLIYFQGNSAPDKSGLPSDRFSAERTGGSVSTLTIQRTQQEDSAVYLCASSLRLAGAYNEQFFGPGTRLTVL.

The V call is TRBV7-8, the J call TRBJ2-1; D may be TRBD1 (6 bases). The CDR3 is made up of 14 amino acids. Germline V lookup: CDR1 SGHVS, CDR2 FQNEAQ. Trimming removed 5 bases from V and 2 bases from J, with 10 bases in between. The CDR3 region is CASSPRTAYNEQFF. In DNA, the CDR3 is TGTGCCAGCAGCCCCCGGACAGCCTACAATGAGCAGTTCTTC. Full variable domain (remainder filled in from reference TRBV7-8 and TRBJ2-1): GAGVSQSPRYKVAKRGQDVALRCDPISGHVSLFWYQQALGQGPEFLTYFQNEAQLDKSGLPSDRFFAERPEGSVSTLKIQRTQQEDSAVYLCASSPRTAYNEQFFGPGTRLTVL.

The CDR3 DNA reads TGTGCCAGCAGTGACCACGGAACGGGGAACACCGGGGAGCTGTTTTTT. Translated: CASSDHGTGNTGELFF. This chain uses TRBV2 with TRBJ2-2, with D uncertain. V lost 3 bases and J lost 1, with 12 bases in between. The CDR3 sequence is 16 residues long. Germline values: CDR1 SNHLY, CDR2 FYNNEI.

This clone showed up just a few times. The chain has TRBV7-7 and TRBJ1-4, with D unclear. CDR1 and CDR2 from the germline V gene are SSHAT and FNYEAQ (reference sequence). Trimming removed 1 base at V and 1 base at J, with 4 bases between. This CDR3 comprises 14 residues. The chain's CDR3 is CASSLGGTNEKLFF. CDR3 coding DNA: TGTGCCAGCAGCTTAGGAGGAACTAATGAAAAACTGTTTTTT.

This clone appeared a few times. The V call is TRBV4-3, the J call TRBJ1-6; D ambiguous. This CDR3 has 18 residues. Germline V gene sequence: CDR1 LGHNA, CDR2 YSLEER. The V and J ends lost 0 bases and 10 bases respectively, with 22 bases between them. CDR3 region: CASSQEHPRPPGDSPLHF. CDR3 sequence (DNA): TGCGCCAGCAGCCAAGAACACCCCCGACCCCCCGGAGACTCACCCCTCCACTTT.

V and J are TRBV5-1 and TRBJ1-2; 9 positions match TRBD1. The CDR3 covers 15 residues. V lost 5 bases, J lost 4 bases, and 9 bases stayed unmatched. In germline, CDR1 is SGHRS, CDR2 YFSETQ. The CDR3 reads CASRDTGGVLYGYTF. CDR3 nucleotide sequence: TGCGCCAGCAGAGACACAGGGGGCGTTCTCTATGGCTACACCTTC.

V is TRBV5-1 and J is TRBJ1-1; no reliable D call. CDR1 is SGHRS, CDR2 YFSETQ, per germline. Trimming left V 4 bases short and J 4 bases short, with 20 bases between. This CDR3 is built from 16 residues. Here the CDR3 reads CASSPYVGEAGTEAFF. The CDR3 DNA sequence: TGCGCCAGCAGCCCATACGTTGGGGAGGCAGGCACTGAAGCTTTCTTT.

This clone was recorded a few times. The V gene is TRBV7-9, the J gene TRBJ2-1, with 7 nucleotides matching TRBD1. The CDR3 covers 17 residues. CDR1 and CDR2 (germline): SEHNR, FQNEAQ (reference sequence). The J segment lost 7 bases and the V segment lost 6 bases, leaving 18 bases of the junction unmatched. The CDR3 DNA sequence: TGTGCCAGCAGTTCCCCACTAGACAGGGCATCCTCAAATGAGCAGTTCTTC. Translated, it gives CASSSPLDRASSNEQFF.

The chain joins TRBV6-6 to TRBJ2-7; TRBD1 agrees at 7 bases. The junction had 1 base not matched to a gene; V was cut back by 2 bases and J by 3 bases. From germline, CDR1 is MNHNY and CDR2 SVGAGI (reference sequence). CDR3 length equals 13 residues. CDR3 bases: TGTGCCAGCAGTTACCGGGACAGCTACGAGCAGTACGTC. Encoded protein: CASSYRDSYEQYV.

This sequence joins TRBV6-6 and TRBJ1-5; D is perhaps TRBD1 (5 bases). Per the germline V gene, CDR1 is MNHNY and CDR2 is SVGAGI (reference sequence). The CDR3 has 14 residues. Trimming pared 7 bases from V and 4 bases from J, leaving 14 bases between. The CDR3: CASTRAGPNQPQHF. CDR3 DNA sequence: TGTGCCAGCACCCGAGCGGGGCCTAATCAGCCCCAGCATTTT.

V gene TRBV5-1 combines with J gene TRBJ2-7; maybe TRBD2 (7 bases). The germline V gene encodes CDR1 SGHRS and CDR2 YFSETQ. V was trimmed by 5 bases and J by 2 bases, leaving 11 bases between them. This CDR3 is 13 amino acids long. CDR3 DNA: TGCGCCAGCAGTCAGGGGACTACCTACGAGCAGTACGTC. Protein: CASSQGTTYEQYV.

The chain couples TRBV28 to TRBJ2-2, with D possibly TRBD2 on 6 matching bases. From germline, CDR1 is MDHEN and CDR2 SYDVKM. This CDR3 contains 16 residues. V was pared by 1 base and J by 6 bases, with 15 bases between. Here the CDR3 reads CASSLFRGSVAGELFF. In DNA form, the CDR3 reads TGTGCCAGCAGTTTATTTCGGGGGTCTGTGGCCGGGGAGCTGTTTTTT.

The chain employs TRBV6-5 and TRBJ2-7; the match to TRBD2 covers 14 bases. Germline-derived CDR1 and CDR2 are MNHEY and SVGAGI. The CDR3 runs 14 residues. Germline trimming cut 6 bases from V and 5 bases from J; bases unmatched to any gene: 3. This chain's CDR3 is CASRGLAGAHEQYV. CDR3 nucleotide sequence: TGTGCCAGCAGGGGACTAGCGGGAGCCCACGAGCAGTACGTC.

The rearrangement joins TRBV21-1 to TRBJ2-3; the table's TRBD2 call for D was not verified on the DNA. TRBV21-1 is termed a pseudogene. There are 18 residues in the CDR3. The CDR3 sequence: CASSGDRRGRAAADTQYF. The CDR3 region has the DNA TGTGCCAGCAGCGGAGACCGACGGGGGAGGGCCGCCGCAGATACGCAGTATTTT.

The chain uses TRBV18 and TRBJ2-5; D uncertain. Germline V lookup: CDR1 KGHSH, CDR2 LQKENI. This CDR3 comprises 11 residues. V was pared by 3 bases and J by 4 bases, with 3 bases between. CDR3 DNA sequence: TGTGCCAGCTCACCGGCAGAGACCCAGTACTTC. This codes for CASSPAETQYF.

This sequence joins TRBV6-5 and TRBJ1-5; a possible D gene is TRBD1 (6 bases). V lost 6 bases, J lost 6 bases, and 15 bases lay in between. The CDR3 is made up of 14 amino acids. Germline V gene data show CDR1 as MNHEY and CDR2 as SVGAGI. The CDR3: CASRQSGGSQPQHF. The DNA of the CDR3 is TGTGCCAGCAGACAATCGGGGGGCAGTCAGCCCCAGCATTTT.

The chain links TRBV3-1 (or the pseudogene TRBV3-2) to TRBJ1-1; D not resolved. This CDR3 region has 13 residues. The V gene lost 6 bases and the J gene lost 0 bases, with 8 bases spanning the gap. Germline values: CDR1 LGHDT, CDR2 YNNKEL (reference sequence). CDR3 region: CASRQNMNTEAFF. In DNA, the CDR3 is TGTGCCAGCAGACAAAACATGAACACTGAAGCTTTCTTT.

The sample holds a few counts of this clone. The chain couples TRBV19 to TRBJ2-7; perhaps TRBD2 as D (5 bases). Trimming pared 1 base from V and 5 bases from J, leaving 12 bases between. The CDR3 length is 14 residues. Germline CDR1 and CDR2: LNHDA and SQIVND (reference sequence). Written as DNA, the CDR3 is TGTGCCAGTAGTATAGGGGCCGCCGGGGACGAGCAGTACTTC. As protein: CASSIGAAGDEQYF.

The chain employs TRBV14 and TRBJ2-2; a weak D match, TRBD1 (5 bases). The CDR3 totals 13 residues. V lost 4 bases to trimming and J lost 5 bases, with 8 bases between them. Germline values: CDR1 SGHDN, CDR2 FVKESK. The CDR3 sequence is CASSLTATGELFF. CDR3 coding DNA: TGTGCCAGCAGCCTGACAGCAACCGGGGAGCTGTTTTTT.

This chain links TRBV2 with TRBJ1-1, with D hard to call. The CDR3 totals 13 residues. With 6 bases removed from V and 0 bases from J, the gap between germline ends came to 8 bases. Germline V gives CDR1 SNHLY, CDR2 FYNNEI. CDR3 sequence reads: CASSPQVNTEAFF. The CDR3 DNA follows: TGTGCCAGCAGCCCCCAGGTGAACACTGAAGCTTTCTTT.

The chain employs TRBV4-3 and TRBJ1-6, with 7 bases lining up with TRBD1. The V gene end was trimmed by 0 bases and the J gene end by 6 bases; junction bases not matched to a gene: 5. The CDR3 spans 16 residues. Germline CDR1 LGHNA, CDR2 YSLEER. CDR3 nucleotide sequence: TGCGCCAGCAGCCAAGATCTCGGGACAGCTAATTCACCCCTCCACTTT. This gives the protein CASSQDLGTANSPLHF.